The 19 T cell receptor beta chains reported below all come from one sample, sequenced in a study of control samples from healthy donors and cancer patients (dated by TCRdb to the early 2020s). Libraries were made using the immunoSEQ multiplex PCR assay. TCRdb took over this immuneACCESS table, retaining in-frame rearrangements with V and J assigned. Such tables are incomplete; in checked studies, under half of the missing clones stem from an unresolved V gene, and the remainder is unexplained. In all, the sample holds more than 80,000 clones, and 85% to 95% of those were seen once. The top ten hold roughly 8% of the sample. Sequenced input: blood. These receptors were taken from a man aged 18-30 years in good health.

V usage is TRBV19 and J usage is TRBJ1-5; the D gene is possibly TRBD1 (6 bases). Germline values: CDR1 LNHDA, CDR2 SQIVND (reference sequence). V was pared by 7 bases and J by 0 bases, with 16 bases between. The CDR3 loop spans 16 amino acids. Written as DNA, the CDR3 is TGTGCCAGTAAGGTAACAGGGAGTTATAGCAATCAGCCCCAGCATTTT. Protein sequence: CASKVTGSYSNQPQHF.

The J gene is TRBJ1-5, the V gene TRBV6-5; TRBD1 matches at 9 bases. This CDR3 has 13 amino acids. Looked up from germline, CDR1 is MNHEY and CDR2 is SVGAGI. Trimming removed 8 bases from V and 7 bases from J; junction bases left unmatched: 6. The CDR3 region is CASGRTGVQPQHF. For the CDR3, the DNA is TGTGCCAGCGGCAGGACAGGGGTACAGCCCCAGCATTTT.

The V gene is TRBV14, the J gene TRBJ2-2; D gene uncertain. Trimming removed 2 bases at V and 8 bases at J, with 9 bases between. Germline CDR1 reads SGHDN; CDR2 reads FVKESK. The CDR3 sequence is 13 residues long. The CDR3 DNA follows: TGTGCCAGCAGCCAATATGAGATTGGGGAGCTGTTTTTT. Its protein product is CASSQYEIGELFF.

The chain couples TRBV29-1 to TRBJ1-2; D remains ambiguous. This CDR3 comprises 10 residues. V shed 5 bases and J shed 8 bases, with 9 bases lying between them. Germline V CDR1 and CDR2: SQVTM, ANQGSEA. This chain's CDR3 is CSVSLGGYTF. CDR3 sequence (DNA): TGCAGCGTTTCGCTCGGAGGCTACACCTTC. Drawing the rest from reference TRBV29-1 and TRBJ1-2, the complete variable domain is SAVISQKPSRDICQRGTSLTIQCQVDSQVTMMFWYRQQPGQSLTLIATANQGSEATYESGFVIDKFPISRPNLTFSTLTVSNMSPEDSSIYLCSVSLGGYTFGSGTRLTVV.

This clone was recorded a few times. V usage is TRBV7-6 and J usage is TRBJ2-2; 8 bases align to TRBD1. The CDR3 sequence is 18 residues long. Germline CDR1 is SGHVS and CDR2 is FNYEAQ. Germline trimming cut 5 bases from V and 1 base from J; bases unmatched to any gene: 12. CDR3 sequence (DNA): TGTGCCAGCAGCCGAGCCCTAGGACAGGGAGGGAACACCGGGGAGCTGTTTTTT. Encoded protein: CASSRALGQGGNTGELFF.

V usage is TRBV4-1 and J usage is TRBJ1-2; possible D gene TRBD1, 6 bases. Trimming took 4 bases from V and 5 from J, leaving 17 bases between them. The CDR3 is 15 amino acids. Germline assignment: CDR1 MGHRA and CDR2 YSYEKL. CDR3 bases: TGCGCCAGCAGCCCCGGGGGAAGCACAGGGTATGGCTACACCTTC. The encoded protein is CASSPGGSTGYGYTF.

The J gene is TRBJ1-2, the V gene TRBV4-1; a weak D match, TRBD1 (5 bases). This CDR3 is built from 12 residues. V was cut by 3 bases and J by 6 bases, with 8 bases left in between. In germline, CDR1 is MGHRA, CDR2 YSYEKL. CDR3 in amino acids: CASSHSGNGYTF. The CDR3 DNA reads as TGCGCCAGCAGCCATTCAGGGAATGGCTACACCTTC.

CDR3 loop: CASSYSGQGRTEAFF. Here the CDR3 DNA reads TGTGCCAGCAGTTACTCCGGACAGGGGCGCACTGAAGCTTTCTTT. V usage is TRBV6-5 and J usage is TRBJ1-1; 9 bases match TRBD1. With V trimmed by 0 bases and J by 4 bases, 3 bases remained unmatched. Germline CDR1 reads MNHEY; CDR2 reads SVGAGI. The CDR3 is 15 residues long.

V is TRBV5-4 and J is TRBJ1-2; maybe TRBD1 (6 bases). Germline V lookup: CDR1 SGHNT, CDR2 YYREEE (reference sequence). Trimming stripped 2 bases from V and 3 bases from J, with 11 bases between. The CDR3 totals 14 residues. CDR3 DNA: TGTGCCAGCAGCTTCGGAGGGGGTGACTATGGCTACACCTTC. It specifies CASSFGGGDYGYTF.

The CDR3 coding sequence is TGTGCCAGCAGCTTAGGGACTAGCACCCCAGGATGGGACGAGCAGTACTTC. This codes for CASSLGTSTPGWDEQYF. The rearrangement links TRBV7-9 to TRBJ2-7; TRBD2 matches 8 bases. V lost 1 base and J lost 5; bases outside the gene matches: 13. CDR1 is SEHNR, CDR2 FQNEAQ, per germline (reference sequence). This CDR3 region has 17 residues.

The V and J genes are TRBV5-4 and TRBJ1-1, with D unclear. This CDR3 is 17 amino acids long. Trimming took 1 base from V and 1 from J, leaving 17 bases between them. Germline values: CDR1 SGHNT, CDR2 YYREEE (reference sequence). This CDR3 is CASSLRSPAGPNTEAFF. CDR3 in DNA: TGTGCCAGCAGCTTGAGATCCCCAGCAGGACCGAACACTGAAGCTTTCTTT.

The CDR3 protein is CASSAHPGTGYDQPQHF. The CDR3 DNA reads as TGTGCCAGCAGTGCACATCCCGGGACAGGGTACGATCAGCCCCAGCATTTT. V and J are TRBV25-1 and TRBJ1-5, with TRBD1 matching over 9 bases. The CDR3 is made up of 17 amino acids. Germline CDR1 and CDR2: MGHDK and SYGVNS. J was trimmed by 5 bases and V by 4 bases; bases with no gene match: 12.

V usage is TRBV2 and J usage is TRBJ2-6; possible D gene TRBD2, 5 bases. The CDR3 loop spans 16 amino acids. Germline values: CDR1 SNHLY, CDR2 FYNNEI. V lost 0 bases, J lost 2 bases, and 8 bases lay in between. The CDR3 region is CASSEARGPGANVLTF. CDR3 bases: TGTGCCAGCAGTGAAGCACGAGGGCCTGGGGCCAACGTCCTGACTTTC.

J is TRBJ2-1 and V is TRBV7-6, with D tentatively TRBD1 (5 bases). The CDR3 length is 15 residues. V shed 6 bases and J shed 3 bases, with 15 bases lying between them. The germline V gene encodes CDR1 SGHVS and CDR2 FNYEAQ. CDR3 bases: TGTGCCAGCAGACCAGGGCCCTGGGACTACAATGAGCAGTTCTTC. Its protein is CASRPGPWDYNEQFF.

The gene calls are TRBV19 and TRBJ2-7; 11 bases match TRBD1. V shed 6 bases and J 2 bases; nucleotides not matched to a gene: 6. Germline CDR1 reads LNHDA; CDR2 reads SQIVND (reference sequence). This CDR3 is built from 15 residues. CDR3 protein: CASSKEGQGAYEQYF. DNA of the CDR3: TGTGCCAGTAGCAAGGAGGGACAGGGGGCCTACGAGCAGTACTTC.

V and J are TRBV7-2 and TRBJ1-4, with TRBD1 matching 7 bases. Germline CDR1 reads SGHTA; CDR2 reads FQGNSA. The trim removed 1 base at V and 1 base at J, leaving 0 bases unmatched. There are 15 residues in the CDR3. The CDR3 DNA follows: TGTGCCAGCAGCTTAGGGGACAGAACTAATGAAAAACTGTTTTTT. It codes for CASSLGDRTNEKLFF.

The rearrangement uses TRBV19 and TRBJ2-6, with D possibly called TRBD1 or TRBD2 (6 bases each). The V end lost 10 bases, the J end lost 2 bases, and 18 bases lay between the germline ends. The CDR3 loop spans 16 amino acids. From germline, CDR1 is LNHDA and CDR2 SQIVND (reference sequence). DNA of the CDR3: TGTGCCACCCGAACAGGAGGGGGTCCTGGGGCCAACGTCCTGACTTTC. The encoded protein is CATRTGGGPGANVLTF.

The rearrangement links TRBV6-5 to TRBJ1-1, with D possibly TRBD1 on 5 matching bases. Germline V CDR1 and CDR2: MNHEY, SVGAGI. The V and J ends lost 4 bases and 1 base respectively, with 10 bases between them. The CDR3 runs to 14 residues. The CDR3: CASSSQGPNTEAFF. The DNA of the CDR3 is TGTGCCAGCAGTTCGCAGGGCCCGAACACTGAAGCTTTCTTT.

The chain couples TRBV6-1 to TRBJ1-5; no firm D call. The CDR3 totals 16 residues. CDR1 is MNHNS, CDR2 SASEGT, per germline. V lost 0 bases, J lost 6 bases, and 15 bases lay in between. CDR3 bases: TGTGCCAGCAGTGAAGCCGTAGGGAGTCTCAGTCAGCCCCAGCATTTT. It is translated as CASSEAVGSLSQPQHF.